This T cell receptor beta chain was documented in a study of blood T cell repertoires in COVID-19. Across the study: Sample material is recorded as cDNA or gDNA derived from T cells, B-cell-depleted T cells, or PBMCs.

Clones were read by immunoSEQ multiplex PCR, and TCRdb kept only the in-frame ones, dropping some. This table has 140,000 or so clones, approximately 80% appearing once. Germline CDR1 LNHNV, CDR2 YYDKDF (reference sequence). The J segment lost 0 bases and the V segment lost 3 bases, leaving 8 bases of the junction unmatched. The CDR3 loop spans 18 amino acids. In its sample, this clone was seen a few times. The genes are TRBV15 and TRBJ2-5; the match to TRBD2 covers 12 bases. The TCR originated in a human donor in a cohort sampled during active COVID-19. The source material was peripheral blood. Here the CDR3 reads CATSSPLGLAGYQETQYF. The CDR3 nucleotides read TGTGCCACCAGCAGTCCACTCGGACTAGCGGGGTACCAAGAGACCCAGTACTTC.